The TCR beta chain described here comes from a study of OX40 agonist ivuxolimab in advanced cancers. From germline, CDR1 is SGDLS and CDR2 YYNGEE. This CDR3 comprises 15 residues. Trimming shortened V by 3 bases and J by 6 bases, and 17 bases separated the two germline ends. Clones were sequenced by immunoSEQ multiplex PCR, and TCRdb holds only the in-frame ones, with some missing. Found here are some 64,000 clones, roughly nine tenths of them singletons; the top ten hold about 0.66%. This specimen consisted of CD4+ or CD8+ T cells sorted from blood, obtained in a trial of the OX40 agonist ivuxolimab. The chain combines TRBV9 with TRBJ2-3; perhaps TRBD2 as D (5 bases). This receptor was obtained from an adult with an advanced solid tumor such as melanoma, head and neck, liver or kidney cancer. The DNA of the CDR3 is TGTGCCAGCAGCGAGAGACTAAGCCACGGGGATACGCAGTATTTT. Protein sequence: CASSERLSHGDTQYF.